This TCR beta chain was profiled in a study of PD-1 blockade in classical Hodgkin lymphoma. Study results and caveats: Complete responders possessed baseline diversity comparable to newly diagnosed patients.

Stated time point: cycle 4 day 1 (C4D1), after six to seven weeks of nivolumab. All patients relapsed after autologous stem cell transplantation, and brentuximab vedotin exposure varied. Investigators isolated CD4+ T cells from thawed PBMCs through magnetic negative selection. The germline gives CDR1 SGHRS, CDR2 YFSETQ. The V gene lost 1 base and the J gene lost 2 bases, with 13 bases spanning the gap. This CDR3 is built from 16 residues. Worth noting for this clone: Its matching antigen is unknown.

Profiled with immunoSEQ multiplex PCR; TCRdb holds only in-frame clones, not every one. Of 25,000 to 35,000 clones listed, approximately 81% were seen once; the top ten hold about 0.62%. The specimen comprised CD4+ T cells from blood, sampled before the fourth cycle of nivolumab. The chain couples TRBV5-1 to TRBJ2-4; no clear D gene. This TCR was recovered from a human donor with classical Hodgkin lymphoma. CDR3 in DNA: TGCGCCAGCAGCTTGAATGTTGGTGGGTCCAAAAACATTCAGTACTTC. Encoded protein: CASSLNVGGSKNIQYF.